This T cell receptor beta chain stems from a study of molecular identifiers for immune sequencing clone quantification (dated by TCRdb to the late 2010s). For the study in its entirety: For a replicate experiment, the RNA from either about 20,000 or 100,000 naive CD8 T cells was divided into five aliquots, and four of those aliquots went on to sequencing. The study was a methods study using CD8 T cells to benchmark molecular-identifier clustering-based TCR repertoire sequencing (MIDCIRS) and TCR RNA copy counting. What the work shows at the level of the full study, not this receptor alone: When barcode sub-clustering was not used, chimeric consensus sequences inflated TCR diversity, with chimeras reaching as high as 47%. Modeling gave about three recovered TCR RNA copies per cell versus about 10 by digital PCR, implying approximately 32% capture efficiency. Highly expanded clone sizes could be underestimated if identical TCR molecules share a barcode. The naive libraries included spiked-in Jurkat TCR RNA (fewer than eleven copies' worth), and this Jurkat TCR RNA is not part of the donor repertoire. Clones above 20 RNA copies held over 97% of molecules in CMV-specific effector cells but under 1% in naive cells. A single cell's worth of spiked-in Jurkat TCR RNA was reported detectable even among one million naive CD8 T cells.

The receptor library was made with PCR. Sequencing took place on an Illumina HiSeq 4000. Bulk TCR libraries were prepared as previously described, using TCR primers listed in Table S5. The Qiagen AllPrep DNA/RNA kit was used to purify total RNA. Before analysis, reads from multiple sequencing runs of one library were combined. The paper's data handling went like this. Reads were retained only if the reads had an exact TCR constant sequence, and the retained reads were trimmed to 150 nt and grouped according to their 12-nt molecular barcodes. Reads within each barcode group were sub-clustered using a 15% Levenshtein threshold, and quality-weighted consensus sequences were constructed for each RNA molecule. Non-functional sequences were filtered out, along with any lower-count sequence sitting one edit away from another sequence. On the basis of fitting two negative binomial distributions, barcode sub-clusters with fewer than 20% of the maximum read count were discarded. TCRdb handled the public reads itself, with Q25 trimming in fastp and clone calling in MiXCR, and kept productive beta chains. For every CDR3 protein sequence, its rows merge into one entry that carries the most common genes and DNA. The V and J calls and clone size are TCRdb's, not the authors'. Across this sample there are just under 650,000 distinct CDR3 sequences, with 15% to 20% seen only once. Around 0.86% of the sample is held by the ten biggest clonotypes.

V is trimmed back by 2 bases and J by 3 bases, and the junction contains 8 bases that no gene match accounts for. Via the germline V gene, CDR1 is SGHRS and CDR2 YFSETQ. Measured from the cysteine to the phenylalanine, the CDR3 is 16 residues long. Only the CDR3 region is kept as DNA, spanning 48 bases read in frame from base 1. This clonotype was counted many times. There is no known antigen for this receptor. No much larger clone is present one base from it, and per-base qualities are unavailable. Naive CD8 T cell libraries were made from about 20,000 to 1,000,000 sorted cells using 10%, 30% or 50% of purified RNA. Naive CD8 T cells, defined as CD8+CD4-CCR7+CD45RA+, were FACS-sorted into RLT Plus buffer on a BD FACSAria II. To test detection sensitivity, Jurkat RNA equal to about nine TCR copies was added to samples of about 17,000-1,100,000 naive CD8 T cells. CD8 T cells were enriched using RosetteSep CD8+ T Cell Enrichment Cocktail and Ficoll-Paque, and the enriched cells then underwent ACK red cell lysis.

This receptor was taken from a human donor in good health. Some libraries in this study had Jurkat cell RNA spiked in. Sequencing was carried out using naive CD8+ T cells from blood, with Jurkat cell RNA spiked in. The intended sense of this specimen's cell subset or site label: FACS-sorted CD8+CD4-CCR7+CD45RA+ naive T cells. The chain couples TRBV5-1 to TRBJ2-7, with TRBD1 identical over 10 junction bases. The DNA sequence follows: TGCGCCAGCAGCTTTGCGGGACAGGGGTCCTACTACGAGCAGTACTTC. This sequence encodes CASSFAGQGSYYEQYF.